This T cell receptor beta chain was identified in a study of shared clonotypes between healthy human individuals. Study in general: Per donor, CD8 memory used one plate, CD8 naive used two, CD4 memory used three and CD4 naive used three.

Profiling relied on immunoSEQ multiplex PCR, and the TCRdb table lists in-frame clones only, not all of them. The sample lists roughly 1 million clones, roughly 70% seen once, with approximately 1.5% in the top ten. Concerning this clone itself: Its cognate antigen is unknown.

General study findings and limits: Shared clonotypes: about 5% naive CD4, about 3.3% naive CD8, about 2.5% memory CD4, under 0.5% memory CD8.

The sequencing sample was made of memory CD4+ T cells sorted from blood. Subset noted: CD45RA-negative fraction. The TCR comes from a man between 18 and 29 years old in good health.

The CDR3 region has the DNA TGCGCCAGCAGCTTGGGACAGGTTGGCACTGAAGCTTTCTTT. Translating it yields CASSLGQVGTEAFF. The chain uses TRBV5-1 and TRBJ1-1; D may be TRBD1 (6 bases). V lost 0 bases, J lost 4 bases, and 10 bases lay in between. Germline V gives CDR1 SGHRS, CDR2 YFSETQ. The CDR3 contains 14 residues.